This TCR beta chain was captured in a study of T-cell reconstitution after alpha-beta-depleted transplantation in children. Unique molecular identifiers featured in how the TCRbeta library was prepared. MiXCR, applied by TCRdb to the PCR reads, yields one record per CDR3 protein. The profile shows 200,000 to 300,000 distinct CDR3 sequences, 20% to 30% of them singletons. Germline loops: CDR1 SGHRS, CDR2 YFSETQ. The CDR3 has 14 residues. With 0 bases clipped from V and 9 bases from J, the junction kept 3 bases outside the gene matches. This sequence originates from a female patient under 10 years old who had a stem cell transplant for congenital amegakaryocytic thrombocytopenia, so the T cells may come from the graft donor. The gene calls are TRBV5-1 and TRBJ2-3; TRBD2 matches 11 bases. Source: PBMCs, mostly from graft donor cells, taken 360 days after TCRalphabeta/CD19-depleted stem cell transplant. The DNA for the CDR3 is TGCGCCAGCAGCTTGGGGCTAGCGGGAGGCACGCAGTATTTT. Its translation is CASSLGLAGGTQYF.